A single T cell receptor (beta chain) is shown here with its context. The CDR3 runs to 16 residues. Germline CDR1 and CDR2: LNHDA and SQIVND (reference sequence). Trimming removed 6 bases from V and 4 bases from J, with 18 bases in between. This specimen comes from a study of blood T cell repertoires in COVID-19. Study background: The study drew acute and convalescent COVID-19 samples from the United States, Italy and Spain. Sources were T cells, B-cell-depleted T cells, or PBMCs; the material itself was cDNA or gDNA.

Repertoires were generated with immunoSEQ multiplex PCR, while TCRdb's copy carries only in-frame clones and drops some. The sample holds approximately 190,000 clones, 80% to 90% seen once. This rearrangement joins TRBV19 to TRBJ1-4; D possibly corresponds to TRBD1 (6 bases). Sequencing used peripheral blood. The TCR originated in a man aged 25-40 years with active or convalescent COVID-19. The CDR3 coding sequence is TGTGCCAGTAGCCGCAACACAGGGACGGGTAATGAAAAACTGTTTTTT. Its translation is CASSRNTGTGNEKLFF.